This T cell receptor (beta chain) was identified in a study of identical twins. Study-wide results and limits: Insertion counts were lower in abundant cord blood beta clonotypes, a trend that memory repertoires did not show. Modelling approaches yielded underestimates of out-of-frame TCR alpha sharing between monozygotic twins.

TCRdb re-called the 5' RACE reads with MiXCR, one entry per CDR3 protein. This table has more than 400,000 distinct CDR3 sequences, roughly 15% appearing once. This clonotype occurred a few times. Its cognate antigen is unknown. The CDR3 loop spans 12 amino acids. V gave up 11 bases and J gave up 5 bases; unmatched junction bases: 5. From germline, CDR1 is SEHNR and CDR2 FQNEAQ (reference sequence). These data were also filed under a second study, of yellow fever vaccine responses in identical twins.

The receptor's source is a woman between 18 and 29 years old in good health. The chain couples TRBV7-9 to TRBJ2-2, with 7 bases identical to TRBD1. What was sequenced was CD4+ T cells sorted from blood. As DNA, the CDR3 is TGTGCCGACAGGGTCCAGACCGGGGAGCTGTTTTTT. Translation gives CADRVQTGELFF.